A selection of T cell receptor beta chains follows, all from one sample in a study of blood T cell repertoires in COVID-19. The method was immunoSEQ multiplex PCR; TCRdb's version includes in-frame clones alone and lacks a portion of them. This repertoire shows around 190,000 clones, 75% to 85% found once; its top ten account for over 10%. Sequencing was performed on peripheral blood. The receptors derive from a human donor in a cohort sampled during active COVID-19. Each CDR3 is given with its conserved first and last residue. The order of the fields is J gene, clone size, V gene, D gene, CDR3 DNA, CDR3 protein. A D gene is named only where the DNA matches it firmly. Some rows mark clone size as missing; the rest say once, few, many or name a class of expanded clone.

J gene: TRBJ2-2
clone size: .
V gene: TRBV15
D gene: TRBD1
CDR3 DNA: TGTGCCACCAGCAGAGGTTTATGGGACAGGGGCGGAAAATCCGGGGAGCTGTTTTTT
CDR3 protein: CATSRGLWDRGGKSGELFF

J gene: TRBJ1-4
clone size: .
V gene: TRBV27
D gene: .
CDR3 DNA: TGTGCCAGCAGTTTAGGAGGTTTTGGCCGCCCTAATGAAAAACTGTTTTTT
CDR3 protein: CASSLGGFGRPNEKLFF

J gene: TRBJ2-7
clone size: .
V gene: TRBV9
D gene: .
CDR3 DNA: TGTGCCAGCAGCGTAGGGGACTCACCTTCCTACGAGCAGTACTTC
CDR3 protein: CASSVGDSPSYEQYF

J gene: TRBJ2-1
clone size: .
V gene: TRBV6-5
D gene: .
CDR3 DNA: TGTGCCACCCGACGGGGGGCGACCTACAATGAGCAGTTCTTC
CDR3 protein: CATRRGATYNEQFF

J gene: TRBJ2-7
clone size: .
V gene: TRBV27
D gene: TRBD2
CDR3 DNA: TGTGCCAGCAGTTCACTAGCGGTGGTCTACGAGCAGTACTTC
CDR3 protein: CASSSLAVVYEQYF

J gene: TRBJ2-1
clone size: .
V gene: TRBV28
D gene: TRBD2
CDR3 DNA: TGTGCCAGCAGCCGGACTAGCGGGATTCTTTATGAGCAGTTCTTC
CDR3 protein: CASSRTSGILYEQFF

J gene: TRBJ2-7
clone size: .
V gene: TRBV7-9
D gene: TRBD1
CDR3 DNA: TGTGCCAGCAGCTCCCCGGGACAGGGAAAAGGCGACGAGCAGTACTTC
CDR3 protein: CASSSPGQGKGDEQYF

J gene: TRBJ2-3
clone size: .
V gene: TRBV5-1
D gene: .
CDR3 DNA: TGCGCCAGCAGCTTGGGGAGATACACAGATACGCAGTATTTT
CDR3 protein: CASSLGRYTDTQYF

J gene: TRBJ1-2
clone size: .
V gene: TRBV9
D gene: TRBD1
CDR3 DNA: TGTGCCAGCAGCGAGGGACAGTACCGTAACTATGGCTACACCTTC
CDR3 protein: CASSEGQYRNYGYTF

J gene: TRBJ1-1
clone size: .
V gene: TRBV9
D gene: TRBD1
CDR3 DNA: TGTGCCAGCAGCCCCCAGGGACAGGGAAGGACTGAAGCTTTCTTT
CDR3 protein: CASSPQGQGRTEAFF

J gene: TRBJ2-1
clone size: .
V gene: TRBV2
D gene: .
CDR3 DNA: TGTGCCAGCAGCCCAGGGCACAATGAGCAGTTCTTC
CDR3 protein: CASSPGHNEQFF

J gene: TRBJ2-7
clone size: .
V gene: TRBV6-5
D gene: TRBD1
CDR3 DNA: TGTGCCAGCAGTCCCTGGACAGGGGGCAAGTACGAGCAGTACTTC
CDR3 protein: CASSPWTGGKYEQYF

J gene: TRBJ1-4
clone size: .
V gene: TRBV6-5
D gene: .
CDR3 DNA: TGTGCCAGCGGGCGTGAAAAACTGTTTTTT
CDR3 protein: CASGREKLFF

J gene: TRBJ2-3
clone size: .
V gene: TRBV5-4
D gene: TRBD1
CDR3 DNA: TGTGCCAGCAGCTTGTTTTGGACAGGAGGCACAGATACGCAGTATTTT
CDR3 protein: CASSLFWTGGTDTQYF

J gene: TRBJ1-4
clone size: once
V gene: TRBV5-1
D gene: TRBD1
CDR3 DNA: TGCGCCAGCAGCGGGACAGGGGGCCCCAGTGAAAAACTGTTTTTT
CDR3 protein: CASSGTGGPSEKLFF

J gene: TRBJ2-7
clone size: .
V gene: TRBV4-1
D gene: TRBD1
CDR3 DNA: TGCGCCAGCAGCCAAGGCGCGGGACAGGGGGGATACGAGCAGTACTTC
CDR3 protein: CASSQGAGQGGYEQYF

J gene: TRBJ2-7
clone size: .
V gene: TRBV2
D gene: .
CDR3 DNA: TGTGCCAGCAGTTACAGGGTGGGGGAGCAGTACTTC
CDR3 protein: CASSYRVGEQYF

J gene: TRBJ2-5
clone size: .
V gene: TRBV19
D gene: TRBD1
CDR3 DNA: TGTGCCAGTAGTATTGGGACAGGGTCGCAAGAGACCCAGTACTTC
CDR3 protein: CASSIGTGSQETQYF

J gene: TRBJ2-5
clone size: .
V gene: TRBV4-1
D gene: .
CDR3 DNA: TGCGCCAGCAGCCAAGAAGCACAGCACCAAGAGACCCAGTACTTC
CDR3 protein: CASSQEAQHQETQYF

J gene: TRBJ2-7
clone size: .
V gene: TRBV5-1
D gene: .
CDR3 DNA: TGCGCCAGCAGCTTGACAGGAAGAGCCTACGAGCAGTACTTC
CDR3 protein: CASSLTGRAYEQYF

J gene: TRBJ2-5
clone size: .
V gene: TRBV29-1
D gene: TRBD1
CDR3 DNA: TGCAGCGCCGGGACAGGCCAAGAGACCCAGTACTTC
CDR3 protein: CSAGTGQETQYF

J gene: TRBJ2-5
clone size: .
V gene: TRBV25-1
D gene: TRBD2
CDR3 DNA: TGTGCCAGCAGTAGCGGGAGGGCCGCTAAAGAGACCCAGTACTTC
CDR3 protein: CASSSGRAAKETQYF

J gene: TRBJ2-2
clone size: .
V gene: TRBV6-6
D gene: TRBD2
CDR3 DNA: TGTGCCAGCAGTACCCAGACTAGCTTCCTCGGGGAGCTGTTTTTT
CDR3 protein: CASSTQTSFLGELFF

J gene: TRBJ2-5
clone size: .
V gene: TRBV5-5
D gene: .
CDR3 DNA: TGTGCCAGCAGCTGGACAGAAGAGACCCAGTACTTC
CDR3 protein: CASSWTEETQYF

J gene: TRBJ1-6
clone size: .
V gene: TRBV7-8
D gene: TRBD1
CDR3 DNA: TGTGCCAGCAGCCCGGACAGGGTGCTGCCCTTTTATAATTCACCCCTCCACTTT
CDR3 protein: CASSPDRVLPFYNSPLHF

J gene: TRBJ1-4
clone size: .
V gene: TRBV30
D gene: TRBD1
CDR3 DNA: TGTGCCTGGAGTGACGAGACAGGGGAAAGGGACCATGAAAAACTGTTTTTT
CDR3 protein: CAWSDETGERDHEKLFF

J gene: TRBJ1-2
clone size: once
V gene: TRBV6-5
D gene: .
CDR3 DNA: TGTGCCAGCAGTTATAGCTGGGTACGAAGCCTCCATGGCTACACCTTC
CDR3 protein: CASSYSWVRSLHGYTF

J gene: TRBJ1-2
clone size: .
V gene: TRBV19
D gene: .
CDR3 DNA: TGTGCCAGTAGTGATCTCTCCGGGATTCCTAATGGCTACACCTTC
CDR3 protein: CASSDLSGIPNGYTF

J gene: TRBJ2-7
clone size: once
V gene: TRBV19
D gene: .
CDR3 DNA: TGTGCCAGTAGTACTCGACGGGAAAGCTCCTACGAGCAGTACTTC
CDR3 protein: CASSTRRESSYEQYF

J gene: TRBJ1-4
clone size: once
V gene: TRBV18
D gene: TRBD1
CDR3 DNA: TGTGCCAGCTCACCACCGACAGGGGTGGGTGAAAAACTGTTTTTT
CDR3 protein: CASSPPTGVGEKLFF

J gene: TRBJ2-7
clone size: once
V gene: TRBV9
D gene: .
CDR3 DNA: TGTGCCAGCAGTTCAGATTACTCCTACGAGCAGTACTTC
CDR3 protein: CASSSDYSYEQYF

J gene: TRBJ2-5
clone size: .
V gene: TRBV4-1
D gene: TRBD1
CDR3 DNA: TGCGCCAGCAGCCCATCAATCGGGCAGGGGGCATTCGAGACCCAGTACTTC
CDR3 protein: CASSPSIGQGAFETQYF